A selection of T cell receptor beta chains follows, all from one sample in a study of a mutant IDH1 vaccine in newly diagnosed glioma. Their recognized antigens are unknown. The repertoire was sequenced with immunoSEQ multiplex PCR; TCRdb's copy has only in-frame clones and lacks some. Here the sample spans 50,000 to 65,000 clones, 75% to 95% being singletons. This specimen consisted of PBMCs, obtained from a glioma patient whose treatment included an IDH1 peptide vaccine. The source is a man between 50 and 59 years old with glioma. Both conserved end residues are part of each CDR3. The D gene is left open where the match is weak. Expanded clones are given a class, and other clones once, few, many or no size at all.

v_gene	d_gene	abundance	j_gene	CDR3nt	CDR3aa
TRBV7-9	-	few	TRBJ1-3	TGTGCCAGCAGCTTAGTTGGGAAGACCCTATATTTT	CASSLVGKTLYF
TRBV18	-	-	TRBJ1-5	TGTGCCAGCTCACCGAGTGTAGGCAATCAGCCCCAGCATTTT	CASSPSVGNQPQHF
TRBV9	-	-	TRBJ2-6	TGTGCCAGCAGCGTAGGCGTGGTCGTCGGGGCCAACGTCCTGACTTTC	CASSVGVVVGANVLTF
TRBV14	TRBD1	-	TRBJ1-6	TGTGCCAGCAGCCTACTTCCGGGACAGGGTACGGATTCACCCCTCCACTTT	CASSLLPGQGTDSPLHF
TRBV27	-	-	TRBJ1-5	TGTGCCAGCAGGAATCAGCCCCAGCATTTT	CASRNQPQHF
TRBV7-2	TRBD2	-	TRBJ2-7	TGTGCCAGCAGCCGCATAGCGGGACTGGGGGCCGAGCAGTACTTC	CASSRIAGLGAEQYF
TRBV7-2	TRBD1	-	TRBJ1-1	TGTGCCAGCAGCGTAATACAGGGGAGGACTGAAGCTTTCTTT	CASSVIQGRTEAFF
TRBV10-3	-	-	TRBJ2-1	TGTGCCATCGGCCCTTCGGGGGCGAGCAATGAGCAGTTCTTC	CAIGPSGASNEQFF
TRBV28	-	-	TRBJ1-1	TGTGCCAGCAGTTTATCGCAGGGTATGGGGAACACTGAAGCTTTCTTT	CASSLSQGMGNTEAFF
TRBV20-1	-	-	TRBJ2-5	TGCAGTGCTAGCGTTGGGGAGACCCAGTACTTC	CSASVGETQYF
TRBV10-2	-	-	TRBJ1-1	TGCGCCAGCAGGACGACTGGCTTTGAAGCTTTCTTT	CASRTTGFEAFF
TRBV5-1	TRBD1	-	TRBJ2-5	TGCGCCAGCAGTACGGGACAGGGTCGAGAGACCCAGTACTTC	CASSTGQGRETQYF
TRBV4-3	-	-	TRBJ1-5	TGCGCCAGCAGCCAAGAATGGCAGGGAAGCCAGCCCCAGCATTTT	CASSQEWQGSQPQHF
TRBV5-8	TRBD1	-	TRBJ1-1	TGTGCCAGCGGTGATAGGGGGCGAATCGGTGAAGCTTTCTTT	CASGDRGRIGEAFF
TRBV4-2	TRBD2	once	TRBJ2-5	TGTGCCAGCAGCCAAGAAAGGGAGGGTGAGACCCAGTACTTC	CASSQEREGETQYF
TRBV5-1	-	-	TRBJ2-1	TGCGCCAGCAGCTTTGACCCGATCTCCTACAATGAGCAGTTCTTC	CASSFDPISYNEQFF
TRBV5-4	TRBD1	-	TRBJ2-1	TGTGCCAGCAGCCGGACAGGGGGCGGGGATGAGCAGTTCTTC	CASSRTGGGDEQFF
TRBV28	-	-	TRBJ1-2	TGTGCCAGCAGTAAAAACTATGGCTACACCTTC	CASSKNYGYTF
TRBV6-6	-	-	TRBJ2-3	TGTGCCAGCAGTAACCCAGGGGGACTCACAGATACGCAGTATTTT	CASSNPGGLTDTQYF
TRBV7-9	-	-	TRBJ2-7	TGTGCCAGCAGCTCGGCGTTTGGGCAGGCCGACTCCTACGAGCAGTACTTC	CASSSAFGQADSYEQYF
TRBV5-6	-	-	TRBJ1-2	TGTGCCAGCAGCACATACTCGACAAAACTCTATGGCTACACCTTC	CASSTYSTKLYGYTF
TRBV6-6	-	-	TRBJ1-1	TGTGCCAGCAGTTACAGGAACACTGAAGCTTTCTTT	CASSYRNTEAFF
TRBV7-2	-	-	TRBJ2-1	TGTGCCAGCAGCTTAGGACGGGGGATGGTGGGTCGGGCGGATGAGCAGTTCTTC	CASSLGRGMVGRADEQFF
TRBV7-8	-	-	TRBJ1-2	TGTGCCAGCAGCTCCCAGCCACAGGGAACCTATGGCTACACCTTC	CASSSQPQGTYGYTF
TRBV13	-	-	TRBJ2-7	TGTGCCAGCAGCAACCGACTAGGTTCCTATCAATACGAGCAGTACTTC	CASSNRLGSYQYEQYF
TRBV7-2	-	-	TRBJ2-3	TGTGCCAGCAGCTTAGCAGGGGCCGGCACAGATACGCAGTATTTT	CASSLAGAGTDTQYF